These T cell receptor beta chains were read from a single sample in a study of T cells in Graves' hyperthyroidism and ophthalmopathy. Using its own MiXCR run on the multiplex PCR reads, TCRdb lists one record per CDR3 protein. Among 300,000 to 400,000 distinct CDR3 sequences listed, about 14% were seen once. Sequencing used blood. All receptors derive from a woman aged 30 to 39 with Graves' hyperthyroidism. Each CDR3 is given with its conserved first and last residue. Each record gives: D gene, clone size, V gene, J gene, CDR3 protein, CDR3 DNA. D genes are given only for firm matches. Rows may omit the clone size; those that give it use once, few, many or a size class.

>TRBD1|-|TRBV5-1|TRBJ1-4
CASSLQGAEEKLFF
TGCGCCAGCAGCTTACAGGGGGCTGAGGAAAAACTGTTTTTT
>-|few|TRBV14|TRBJ2-7
CASSQASWSATYEQYF
TGTGCCAGCAGCCAAGCCTCTTGGTCGGCCACCTACGAGCAGTACTTC
>-|-|TRBV11-3|TRBJ2-5
CASSFWRRETQYF
TGTGCCAGCAGCTTCTGGCGGCGGGAGACCCAGTACTTC
>-|many|TRBV13|TRBJ1-1
CASSFFGQMWEAFF
TGTGCCAGCAGCTTTTTTGGGCAGATGTGGGAAGCTTTCTTT
>TRBD2|few|TRBV3-1|TRBJ2-7
CASSQERAGGSEQYF
TGTGCCAGCAGCCAAGAACGAGCGGGAGGCAGCGAGCAGTACTTC
>TRBD2|many|TRBV5-8|TRBJ2-5
CASSLPPSGRAAVQETQYF
TGTGCCAGCAGCTTGCCCCCTAGCGGGAGGGCGGCCGTACAAGAGACCCAGTACTTC
>-|few|TRBV20-1|TRBJ1-4
CSAETYNVQRSYEKLFF
TGCAGTGCTGAGACGTACAATGTCCAACGATCTTATGAAAAACTGTTTTTT
>-|many|TRBV20-1|TRBJ2-7
CSCEGGYEQYF
TGCAGCTGCGAGGGAGGCTACGAGCAGTACTTC
>-|many|TRBV28|TRBJ1-2
CASKRGDYGYTF
TGTGCCAGCAAAAGGGGGGACTATGGCTACACCTTC
>-|-|TRBV6-1|TRBJ2-2
CASSTPDSYYTGELFF
TGTGCCAGCAGTACCCCGGACAGTTATTACACCGGGGAGCTGTTTTTT
>-|-|TRBV6-5|TRBJ1-5
CASSYSSGANQPQHF
TGTGCCAGCAGTTACAGTTCAGGAGCTAATCAGCCCCAGCATTTT
>TRBD2|-|TRBV20-1|TRBJ2-3
CSAIPGLAGDVGVRTDTQYF
TGCAGTGCTATACCGGGACTAGCGGGAGACGTCGGAGTGCGGACAGATACGCAGTATTTT
>-|many|TRBV2|TRBJ2-5
CAITGTAVWAQYF
TGTGCCATTACCGGGACTGCCGTTTGGGCCCAGTACTTC
>TRBD2|many|TRBV6-1|TRBJ2-1
CASSDPGLAPHEQFF
TGTGCCAGCAGTGACCCGGGACTAGCCCCCCATGAGCAGTTCTTC
>-|-|TRBV5-6|TRBJ1-2
CASSLMPRGYTF
TGTGCCAGCAGCTTGATGCCTAGGGGCTACACCTTC
>-|many|TRBV24-1|TRBJ2-3
CATSDLGGSTDTQYF
TGTGCCACCAGTGATTTGGGCGGGAGCACAGATACGCAGTATTTT
>-|few|TRBV3-1|TRBJ1-1
CASRAKIDRVGPNTEAFF
TGTGCCAGCAGGGCTAAAATCGATAGAGTTGGACCAAACACTGAAGCTTTCTTT
>-|many|TRBV27|TRBJ2-2
CASSFDRKTTGELFF
TGTGCCAGCAGTTTCGACAGGAAGACCACCGGGGAGCTGTTTTTT
>-|many|TRBV6-2/TRBV6-3|TRBJ1-5
CASSYRARDHQPQHF
TGTGCCAGCAGTTACAGGGCCCGGGACCATCAGCCCCAGCATTTT
>-|-|TRBV7-3|TRBJ2-1
CASSLDVGAGHNEQFF
TGTGCCAGCAGCTTAGACGTGGGGGCTGGGCACAATGAGCAGTTCTTC
>-|few|TRBV5-1|TRBJ1-1
CASSLEGGGVATEAFF
TGCGCCAGCAGCTTGGAAGGTGGGGGGGTGGCCACTGAAGCTTTCTTT
>-|few|TRBV6-1|TRBJ2-2
CASSLLGVNTGELFF
TGTGCCAGCAGTCTTCTGGGGGTTAACACCGGGGAGCTGTTTTTT
>TRBD2|few|TRBV19|TRBJ2-1
CASSLPSGSYFREQFF
TGTGCCAGTAGTCTTCCTAGCGGGAGCTACTTTCGTGAGCAGTTCTTC
>TRBD2|-|TRBV6-1|TRBJ2-1
CASSNRQRGFYSEQFF
TGTGCCAGCAGTAATCGTCAGCGGGGATTTTACAGTGAGCAGTTCTTC
>-|many|TRBV29-1|TRBJ1-1
CSVVGGDTEAFF
TGCAGCGTTGTGGGAGGGGACACTGAAGCTTTCTTT
>TRBD2|many|TRBV20-1|TRBJ2-1
CSASTSGSRNEQFF
TGCAGTGCTAGTACTAGCGGGAGTCGGAATGAGCAGTTCTTC
>-|-|TRBV19|TRBJ1-2
CASSVGGYYGYTF
TGTGCCAGTAGTGTGGGCGGTTACTATGGCTACACCTTC
>TRBD1|many|TRBV6-1|TRBJ2-7
CASGPSGGTYEQYF
TGTGCCAGCGGGCCCTCAGGGGGAACCTACGAGCAGTACTTC
>-|few|TRBV6-1|TRBJ1-2
CASSEYPGGGYTF
TGTGCCAGCAGTGAATATCCGGGAGGTGGCTACACCTTC
>TRBD1|-|TRBV10-3|TRBJ2-3
CAISESRGPPKPAGTGDADTQYF
TGTGCCATCAGTGAGTCTCGTGGGCCACCAAAACCCGCCGGGACAGGGGATGCAGATACGCAGTATTTT
>-|-|TRBV18|TRBJ1-1
CASSPGTIEAFF
TGTGCCAGCTCACCAGGGACAATTGAAGCTTTCTTT
>-|many|TRBV11-2|TRBJ2-3
CASSLGGASDTQYF
TGTGCCAGCAGCTTAGGGGGGGCCTCAGATACGCAGTATTTT
>-|-|TRBV30|TRBJ1-5
CAWSPSGLYNQPQHF
TGTGCCTGGAGCCCTTCCGGACTTTACAATCAGCCCCAGCATTTT
>-|many|TRBV12-3/TRBV12-4|TRBJ1-5
CASSQRTPSAQHF
TGTGCCAGCAGTCAAAGGACACCTTCCGCCCAGCATTTT
>-|-|TRBV6-1|TRBJ1-1
CASSRRGARDAFF
TGTGCCAGCAGTAGGAGGGGGGCCCGTGACGCTTTCTTT
>TRBD2|many|TRBV7-9|TRBJ2-5
CASSYLGGREETQYF
TGTGCCAGCAGCTACTTGGGGGGGAGGGAAGAGACCCAGTACTTC